One T cell receptor (beta chain) is described in this entry. CDR1 ENHRY and CDR2 SYGVKD come from the germline V gene. This CDR3 contains 17 residues. J was trimmed by 3 bases and V by 2 bases; bases with no gene match: 13. TCRdb reprocessed the RT-PCR reads via MiXCR and lists one record per CDR3 protein. The table lists about 680,000 distinct CDR3 sequences, 13% to 15% of them singletons. The sample taken for sequencing was memory CD4+ T cells from blood. This chain links TRBV10-3 with TRBJ2-7, with 7 bases aligning to TRBD2. The TCR was taken from a female donor in good health, serving as a healthy control. CDR3 in amino acids: CAISETALLAANYEQYF. The CDR3, as DNA: TGTGCCATCAGTGAGACCGCGCTCCTAGCGGCGAACTACGAGCAGTACTTC.